The clone carrying this T cell receptor (beta chain) has ten or more counts. Its antigen is not known. TCRdb re-derived calls from the multiplex PCR reads in MiXCR, one entry per CDR3 protein. The sample records about 220,000 distinct CDR3 sequences, around 35% being singletons. Axillary draining lymph nodes of breast cancer patients supplied the node samples. The data stem from a study of breast tumors, draining lymph nodes, adjacent tissues. Study-level findings and limits: Luminal-like breast cancer showed significantly greater tumor-nontumor repertoire similarity than basal-like breast cancer did. Tumor TCR diversity was below lymph nodes but above nontumor tissue. The lymph node origin of tumor T cells was framed as consistent with a hypothesis, not demonstrated.

The CDR3 length is 17 residues. The ends lost 0 bases at V and 4 bases at J; junction bases unmatched: 6. Germline CDR1 SGHRS, CDR2 YFSETQ. The TCR sequence derives from a female donor with breast cancer. Some clones in this sample may be carry-over from other donors' samples. This chain connects TRBV5-1 to TRBJ2-3; 12 bases agree with TRBD2. Material for sequencing was axillary lymph node tissue. The CDR3 DNA sequence: TGCGCCAGCAGCTTGGCTCTAGCGGGAGGGTTTGCAGATACGCAGTATTTT. Translating it yields CASSLALAGGFADTQYF. The whole variable domain, filled in from reference TRBV5-1 and TRBJ2-3, reads KAGVTQTPRYLIKTRGQQVTLSCSPISGHRSVSWYQQTPGQGLQFLFEYFSETQRNKGNFPGRFSGRQFSNSRSEMNVSTLELGDSALYLCASSLALAGGFADTQYFGPGTRLTVL.